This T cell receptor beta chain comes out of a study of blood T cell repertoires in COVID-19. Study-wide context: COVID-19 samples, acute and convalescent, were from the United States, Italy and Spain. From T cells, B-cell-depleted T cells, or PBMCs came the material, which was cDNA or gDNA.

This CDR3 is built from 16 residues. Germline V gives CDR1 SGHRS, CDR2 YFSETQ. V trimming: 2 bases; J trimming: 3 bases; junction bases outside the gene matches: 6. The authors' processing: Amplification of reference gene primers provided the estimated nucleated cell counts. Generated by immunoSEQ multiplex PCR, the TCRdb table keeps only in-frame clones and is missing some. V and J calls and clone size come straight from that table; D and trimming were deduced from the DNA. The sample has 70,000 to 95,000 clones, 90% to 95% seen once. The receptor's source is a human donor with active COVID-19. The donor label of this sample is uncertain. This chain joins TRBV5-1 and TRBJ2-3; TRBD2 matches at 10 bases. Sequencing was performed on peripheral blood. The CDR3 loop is CASSLEAGGGTDTQYF. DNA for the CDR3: TGCGCCAGCAGCTTAGAAGCGGGAGGGGGAACAGATACGCAGTATTTT.